The 30 T cell receptor beta chains presented below share a single source sample, sequenced in a study of blood T cell repertoires in COVID-19. The data were produced by immunoSEQ multiplex PCR, yet TCRdb's version contains in-frame clones alone and is incomplete. The sample includes about 260,000 clones, 88% of them seen just once. Sequences were obtained from peripheral blood. The receptors come from a woman in her 70s with COVID-19, enrolled during active disease.

This rearrangement joins TRBV11-2 to TRBJ2-1; the D gene is possibly TRBD1 (5 bases). Germline V gene sequence: CDR1 SGHAT, CDR2 FQNNGV. CDR3 length equals 14 residues. Trimming took 3 bases from V and 2 from J, leaving 8 bases between them. The CDR3, as DNA: TGTGCCAGCAGCTTTGGCAGGGCCTACAATGAGCAGTTCTTC. Protein: CASSFGRAYNEQFF.

The V gene is TRBV6-5, the J gene TRBJ2-5, with 8 bases identical to TRBD2. Germline loops: CDR1 MNHEY, CDR2 SVGAGI. The CDR3 totals 14 residues. The junction had 2 bases not matched to a gene; V was cut back by 2 bases and J by 3 bases. Here the CDR3 reads CASSYRGGKETQYF. CDR3 DNA: TGTGCCAGCAGTTACCGGGGGGGCAAAGAGACCCAGTACTTC.

This rearrangement joins TRBV5-1 to TRBJ2-1; 7 nucleotides align to TRBD2. The CDR3 contains 15 residues. Germline V gene lookup returns CDR1 SGHRS and CDR2 YFSETQ. V shed 1 base and J 8 bases; nucleotides not matched to a gene: 9. The DNA for the CDR3 is TGCGCCAGCAGCTTGTCCCCGACTAGCTCTTATGAGCAGTTCTTC. It yields the protein CASSLSPTSSYEQFF. Supplemented by reference TRBV5-1 and TRBJ2-1, the full variable domain reads KAGVTQTPRYLIKTRGQQVTLSCSPISGHRSVSWYQQTPGQGLQFLFEYFSETQRNKGNFPGRFSGRQFSNSRSEMNVSTLELGDSALYLCASSLSPTSSYEQFFGPGTRLTVL.

The chain combines TRBV3-1 (or the pseudogene TRBV3-2) with TRBJ2-7, with a possible D match to TRBD2 (7 bases). Trimming pared 0 bases from V and 3 bases from J, leaving 15 bases between. Germline lookup yields CDR1 LGHDT and CDR2 YNNKEL (reference sequence). The CDR3 consists of 16 residues. CDR3 coding DNA: TGTGCCAGCAGCCAAGATGGGGGGGCGTCGAACTACGAGCAGTACTTC. This encodes CASSQDGGASNYEQYF.

V gene TRBV6-5 combines with J gene TRBJ1-1; the D is unclear. This CDR3 is built from 11 residues. Trimming took off 1 base at V and 6 bases at J, with 3 bases between the two ends. Germline-derived CDR1 and CDR2 are MNHEY and SVGAGI. The CDR3 DNA reads as TGTGCCAGCAGTTACTTAGCTGAAGCTTTCTTT. Its translation: CASSYLAEAFF.

The chain couples TRBV19 to TRBJ1-2; 12 bases fit TRBD1. This CDR3 comprises 15 residues. In germline, CDR1 is LNHDA, CDR2 SQIVND (reference sequence). Germline trimming cut 6 bases from V and 9 bases from J; bases unmatched to any gene: 11. The CDR3 region is CASSQRGTGGDSYTF. DNA for the CDR3: TGTGCCAGTAGCCAACGTGGGACAGGGGGCGATAGCTACACCTTC.

The chain is built from TRBV5-5 and TRBJ1-2; the D is unclear. V gave up 0 bases and J gave up 2 bases, with 11 bases separating them. The V gene's germline CDR1 is SGHKS and CDR2 YYEKEE (reference sequence). The length of the CDR3 is 15 residues. The CDR3 is CASSLARDTNYGYTF. As DNA, the CDR3 is TGTGCCAGCAGCTTGGCGCGCGACACCAACTATGGCTACACCTTC. Together with reference TRBV5-5 and TRBJ1-2, the CDR3 gives the full variable domain: DAGVTQSPTHLIKTRGQQVTLRCSPISGHKSVSWYQQVLGQGPQFIFQYYEKEERGRGNFPDRFSARQFPNYSSELNVNALLLGDSALYLCASSLARDTNYGYTFGSGTRLTVV.

V gene TRBV28 combines with J gene TRBJ1-2; maybe TRBD1 (6 bases). V lost 3 bases and J lost 4, with 9 bases in between. The germline V gene has CDR1 MDHEN and CDR2 SYDVKM. The CDR3 is made up of 13 amino acids. This CDR3 reads CASSLRQAYGYTF. The CDR3 bases are TGTGCCAGCAGTTTGCGACAGGCCTATGGCTACACCTTC.

V and J are TRBV6-6 and TRBJ1-2; maybe TRBD1 (6 bases). The CDR3 loop spans 15 amino acids. CDR1 and CDR2 from the germline V gene are MNHNY and SVGAGI (reference sequence). Trimming removed 4 bases at V and 4 bases at J, with 16 bases between. The CDR3 loop reads CASSFDRQTLYGYTF. The CDR3, as DNA: TGTGCCAGCAGTTTTGACAGGCAAACCCTCTATGGCTACACCTTC.

CDR3 DNA sequence: TGTGCCAGCAGCCAAGGGTCTAGCAATTCACCCCTCCACTTT. Translation: CASSQGSSNSPLHF. This chain joins TRBV14 and TRBJ1-6; D call uncertain. V lost 1 base and J lost 7, with 8 bases in between. Germline values: CDR1 SGHDN, CDR2 FVKESK. This CDR3 is 14 amino acids long.

V usage is TRBV3-1 (or the pseudogene TRBV3-2) and J usage is TRBJ2-1; 7 bases match TRBD2. The CDR3 has 14 residues. Germline-derived CDR1 and CDR2 are LGHDT and YNNKEL (reference sequence). Trimming at V came to 3 bases and at J to 7 bases, leaving 6 bases not matched to a gene. This CDR3 is CASSQEGTKNEQFF. CDR3 sequence (DNA): TGTGCCAGCAGCCAGGAGGGGACTAAGAATGAGCAGTTCTTC.

The chain couples TRBV12-5 to TRBJ2-1, with TRBD2 matching over 10 bases. This CDR3 is built from 16 residues. Germline V CDR1 and CDR2: LGHNT, FRNRAP. J gave up 2 bases and V 6 bases, and 7 bases lay outside the gene matches. In nucleotides, the CDR3 is TGTGCTAGTGGCGCTAGCGGGAGAGGTGCCTACAATGAGCAGTTCTTC. Translated, it gives CASGASGRGAYNEQFF.

The V and J genes are TRBV4-1 and TRBJ1-6; TRBD1 aligns across 7 bases. Trimming took 4 bases from V and 6 from J; bases not matched to a gene: 9. The germline V gene encodes CDR1 MGHRA and CDR2 YSYEKL. CDR3 length: 16 amino acids. For the CDR3, the DNA is TGCGCCAGCAGCCTGGGGTTATGGGACAGTAATTCACCCCTCCACTTT. Translation gives CASSLGLWDSNSPLHF.

V is TRBV18 and J is TRBJ1-1; 7 positions match TRBD1. Germline CDR1 reads KGHSH; CDR2 reads LQKENI. This CDR3 spans 15 amino acids. The V gene end was trimmed by 1 base and the J gene end by 4 bases; junction bases not matched to a gene: 6. The CDR3 is CASSPQGAFGTEAFF. The CDR3 DNA reads TGTGCCAGCTCACCACAGGGGGCATTCGGCACTGAAGCTTTCTTT.

A few counts support this clone. The J gene is TRBJ1-1, the V gene TRBV29-1; D remains unclear. The CDR3 is 13 amino acids. Germline lookup yields CDR1 SQVTM and CDR2 ANQGSEA. The V end lost 8 bases, the J end lost 0 bases, and 13 bases lay between the germline ends. The DNA for the CDR3 is TGCAGCTCAACGAGTCTGGTGAACACTGAAGCTTTCTTT. Amino acids: CSSTSLVNTEAFF.

The chain joins TRBV28 to TRBJ2-7; D possibly corresponds to TRBD1 (5 bases). In germline, CDR1 is MDHEN, CDR2 SYDVKM. The CDR3 totals 14 residues. The germline V and J ends were trimmed by 7 bases and 5 bases, with 18 bases remaining between them. The CDR3 spells CASTLADKRNEQYF. The CDR3 region has the DNA TGTGCCAGCACCTTGGCGGACAAGAGGAACGAGCAGTACTTC.

Only one count was recorded for this clone. V and J are TRBV2 and TRBJ2-3, with D possibly matching TRBD1 (5 bases). The germline V gene has CDR1 SNHLY and CDR2 FYNNEI. This CDR3 comprises 14 residues. Trimming left V 1 base short and J 5 bases short, with 10 bases between. The CDR3 reads CASSEGTKRDTQYF. The CDR3 bases are TGTGCCAGCAGTGAAGGGACAAAGAGAGATACGCAGTATTTT.

The V and J genes are TRBV7-6 and TRBJ2-5, with 7 positions matching TRBD1. CDR1 SGHVS and CDR2 FNYEAQ come from the germline V gene. The CDR3 consists of 19 residues. J was trimmed by 1 base and V by 4 bases; bases with no gene match: 18. CDR3: CASSSRGSTARQGQETQYF. The DNA for the CDR3 is TGTGCCAGCAGCTCAAGGGGTTCTACGGCTAGACAGGGCCAAGAGACCCAGTACTTC.

The chain employs TRBV5-1 and TRBJ1-2; maybe TRBD1 (5 bases). This CDR3 comprises 15 residues. Germline CDR1 reads SGHRS; CDR2 reads YFSETQ. V was cut by 3 bases and J by 2 bases, with 14 bases left in between. The CDR3 protein is CASSSSGGGNYGYTF. The CDR3 bases are TGCGCCAGCAGCTCTTCCGGGGGAGGGAACTATGGCTACACCTTC.

As concerns this clone: The sample carries other DNA sequences with the same CDR3. The rearrangement uses TRBV10-3 and TRBJ2-7; 10 nucleotides line up with TRBD1. Germline V CDR1 and CDR2: ENHRY, SYGVKD. Losses at the gene ends were 4 bases for V and 1 base for J; bases not matched to a gene: 1. This CDR3 region has 14 residues. The CDR3 sequence is CAISGTGGSYEQYF. The CDR3, as DNA: TGTGCCATCAGTGGGACAGGGGGTTCCTACGAGCAGTACTTC.

This chain links TRBV19 with TRBJ1-1, with TRBD1 matching over 7 bases. Germline V gene data show CDR1 as LNHDA and CDR2 as SQIVND (reference sequence). The CDR3 spans 16 residues. Trimming at V came to 8 bases and at J to 3 bases, leaving 15 bases not matched to a gene. The DNA of the CDR3 is TGTGCCAGTTTCCCCTCTCAGGGGGTAAGCCACACTGAAGCTTTCTTT. Translated: CASFPSQGVSHTEAFF.

This clone appeared a single time. This chain uses TRBV30 with TRBJ1-1; no clear D. The CDR3 has 14 amino acids. Germline V CDR1 and CDR2: GTSNPN, SVGIG (reference sequence). V was cut by 2 bases and J by 1 base, with 11 bases left in between. The CDR3 sequence: CAWSRPGENTEAFF. The CDR3 DNA sequence: TGTGCCTGGAGTCGGCCCGGGGAGAACACTGAAGCTTTCTTT.

The chain joins TRBV20-1 to TRBJ2-7; 7 nucleotides align to TRBD1. Germline V gene lookup returns CDR1 DFQATT and CDR2 SNEGSKA (reference sequence). Trimming cost V 3 bases and J 7 bases; bases outside gene matches: 18. The CDR3 is made up of 16 amino acids. The CDR3 DNA reads TGCAGTGCTAGTACAATTTTGGGGACAGCCACGGGGGAGCAGTACTTC. This encodes CSASTILGTATGEQYF.

This rearrangement joins TRBV30 to TRBJ2-3; a possible D gene is TRBD2 (6 bases). Germline values: CDR1 GTSNPN, CDR2 SVGIG (reference sequence). With 0 bases removed from V and 3 bases from J, the gap between germline ends came to 10 bases. This CDR3 has 14 amino acids. CDR3 DNA: TGTGCCTGGAGTGTGTCGGGAGTTACAGATACGCAGTATTTT. This codes for CAWSVSGVTDTQYF.

V usage is TRBV6-4 and J usage is TRBJ2-3, with TRBD2 identical over 14 bases. Germline CDR1 is MRHNA and CDR2 is SNTAGT. The CDR3 has 13 amino acids. With 8 bases clipped from V and 7 bases from J, the junction kept 2 bases outside the gene matches. CDR3 loop: CASGTSGSHTQYF. DNA of the CDR3: TGTGCCAGCGGGACTAGCGGGAGTCATACGCAGTATTTT.

The rearrangement uses TRBV5-1 and TRBJ1-1, with 10 bases that match TRBD1. The CDR3 contains 15 residues. Germline CDR1 is SGHRS and CDR2 is YFSETQ. J was trimmed by 5 bases and V by 2 bases; bases with no gene match: 6. The DNA of the CDR3 is TGCGCCAGCAGCTTACGACGGGACAGGGGAACTGAAGCTTTCTTT. It codes for CASSLRRDRGTEAFF.

J is TRBJ1-5 and V is TRBV27; the D is unclear. Germline CDR1 is MNHEY and CDR2 is SMNVEV (reference sequence). CDR3 length: 14 residues. Trimming pared 4 bases from V and 3 bases from J, leaving 10 bases between. The CDR3 nucleotides read TGTGCCAGCAGTTCACCACACAACAATCAGCCCCAGCATTTT. Translation gives CASSSPHNNQPQHF.

The genes are TRBV3-1 (or the pseudogene TRBV3-2) and TRBJ1-2; D is undetermined. V gave up 1 base and J gave up 5 bases, with 8 bases separating them. The CDR3 has 13 amino acids. CDR1 and CDR2 from the germline V gene are LGHDT and YNNKEL (reference sequence). The CDR3 region has the DNA TGTGCCAGCAGCCAAGCCCAGAAGTATGGCTACACCTTC. Protein: CASSQAQKYGYTF.

The V call is TRBV27, the J call TRBJ1-4, with TRBD1 matching 9 bases. Germline V CDR1 and CDR2: MNHEY, SMNVEV (reference sequence). CDR3 size: 14 residues. Losses at the gene ends were 6 bases for V and 3 bases for J; bases not matched to a gene: 2. The CDR3 here is CASSRQGANEKLFF. Written as DNA, the CDR3 is TGTGCCAGCAGCCGACAGGGGGCTAATGAAAAACTGTTTTTT.

The chain combines TRBV5-1 with TRBJ2-5; a weak D match, TRBD2 (6 bases). The CDR3 contains 17 residues. Germline-derived CDR1 and CDR2 are SGHRS and YFSETQ. With 2 bases removed from V and 1 base from J, the gap between germline ends came to 18 bases. The CDR3 loop reads CASSLGVASVIQETQYF. CDR3 coding DNA: TGCGCCAGCAGCTTAGGTGTGGCTAGCGTCATCCAAGAGACCCAGTACTTC.